This record covers a single TCR beta chain. Its specificity is not known. The junction and the germline gene differ at one end; a read error may be behind it. The data are from a study of graft-versus-host responses after intestinal transplantation. Across the whole study: Recipients uniformly received anti-thymocyte globulin induction, followed by tacrolimus and steroids for roughly three years. Study-wide results and caveats: Early after transplant, HvG declines were associated with peak levels of circulating GvH clones. Allografts of one patient group, those with graft-donor T cell macrochimerism, had high graft-versus-host to host-versus-graft clonal ratios.

The CDR3 consists of 17 residues. The germline V gene encodes CDR1 MGHRA and CDR2 YSYEKL. Assay: immunoSEQ multiplex PCR; the TCRdb copy retains only in-frame clones and omits some. The sample yields 90,000 to 120,000 clones, 87% seen once. The clonotype comes from a human donor who was the organ donor for an intestinal transplant. The chain joins TRBV4-1 to TRBJ2-2; perhaps TRBD2 as D (5 bases). This sample comprised unstimulated CD4+ T cells sorted from spleen or lymph node cells, obtained before transplant. CDR3 residues: CASSKLPGPSNTGKLFF. The CDR3 DNA is TGCGCCAGCAGCAAACTCCCCGGGCCCTCGAACACCGGGAAGCTGTTTTTT.